This entry is about one T cell receptor (beta chain). Its antigen is undetermined. This record belongs to a study of shared clonotypes between healthy human individuals. Looking at the study overall: Researchers assigned three CD4 naive, three CD4 memory, two CD8 naive and one CD8 memory plate to each donor. Study-wide results and caveats: Sorted-subset samples were not fully sequenced, rarefaction indicated. Naive subsets generally exceeded memory subsets in estimated richness.

Donors comprised only Caucasian adults living in Nashville, Tennessee. Assay: immunoSEQ multiplex PCR; the TCRdb copy retains only in-frame clones and omits some. The sample has some 1.4 million clones; 96% are singletons. The ends lost 8 bases at V and 8 bases at J; junction bases unmatched: 10. Germline CDR1 MDHEN, CDR2 SYDVKM. The CDR3 contains 14 residues. The source material was naive CD4+ T cells sorted from blood. Described subset: CD45RA+ positively selected. The clonotype originates from a man aged 25 to 45 in good health. The genes are TRBV28 and TRBJ2-1; 9 bases agree with TRBD2. CDR3 amino acids: CASQFSGSIDEQFF. The CDR3 DNA reads TGTGCCAGCCAGTTTAGCGGGAGTATTGATGAGCAGTTCTTC.